These 31 T cell receptor beta chains share one sample of origin, sequenced in a study of cytomegalovirus exposure and HLA in healthy donors. Vbeta (60) and Jbeta (13) primers were used in the PCR. Only in-frame clones appear in the TCRdb table, and some are missing; sequencing was by immunoSEQ multiplex PCR. The sample has approximately 150,000 clones; 80% are singletons. Sequenced material: PBMCs. Receptors originate from a man younger than 45 in good health and CMV-seronegative.

This chain links TRBV9 with TRBJ1-1, with 10 bases fitting TRBD1. V was pared by 3 bases and J by 4 bases, with 6 bases of the junction left unmatched. Germline-derived CDR1 and CDR2 are SGDLS and YYNGEE. There are 15 residues in the CDR3. The CDR3 DNA reads TGTGCCAGCAGCGCTTCCGGGACAGGGGCCACTGAAGCTTTCTTT. Amino acids: CASSASGTGATEAFF.

This rearrangement joins TRBV29-1 to TRBJ2-1; 9 bases are a match to TRBD1. V lost 8 bases to trimming and J lost 6 bases; unmatched junction nucleotides: 8. The CDR3 covers 13 residues. The germline V gene encodes CDR1 SQVTM and CDR2 ANQGSEA. CDR3 nucleotides: TGCAGCTTTTCCGGGACAGGGCGCAATGAGCAGTTCTTC. Protein product: CSFSGTGRNEQFF.

The V and J genes are TRBV19 and TRBJ1-5; TRBD1 matches 8 bases. Per the germline V gene, CDR1 is LNHDA and CDR2 is SQIVND (reference sequence). The CDR3 spans 16 residues. J gave up 2 bases and V 8 bases, and 11 bases lay outside the gene matches. The CDR3 DNA sequence: TGTGCCAGTCAGACGACAGGGGCGAGAGGCAATCAGCCCCAGCATTTT. Its protein is CASQTTGARGNQPQHF.

V is TRBV7-2 and J is TRBJ1-1; D is undetermined. This CDR3 is built from 16 residues. Germline assignment: CDR1 SGHTA and CDR2 FQGNSA. Trimming took off 4 bases at V and 3 bases at J, with 18 bases between the two ends. DNA for the CDR3: TGTGCCAGCAGCTACAATCGACTTTTTTTGGACACTGAAGCTTTCTTT. This gives the protein CASSYNRLFLDTEAFF.

The genes are TRBV5-4 and TRBJ2-7, with a possible D match to TRBD1 (6 bases). Germline CDR1 is SGHNT and CDR2 is YYREEE (reference sequence). This CDR3 has 16 residues. With 1 base removed from V and 5 bases from J, the gap between germline ends came to 19 bases. The CDR3 sequence: CASSLNRVLRTDEQYF. CDR3 DNA sequence: TGTGCCAGCAGCTTGAACAGGGTCCTAAGGACAGACGAGCAGTACTTC.

The chain joins TRBV7-3 to TRBJ2-2; D may be TRBD1 (5 bases). This CDR3 comprises 16 residues. Trimming cost V 2 bases and J 6 bases, with 16 bases left between them. Germline V lookup: CDR1 SGHTA, CDR2 FQGTGA. As DNA, the CDR3 is TGTGCCAGCAGCTTACAGGGATCCCCTCAATCCGGGGAGCTGTTTTTT. Translated: CASSLQGSPQSGELFF. The variable domain in full, with the rest retrieved from reference TRBV7-3 and TRBJ2-2, is GAGVSQTPSNKVTEKGKYVELRCDPISGHTALYWYRQSLGQGPEFLIYFQGTGAADDSGLPNDRFFAVRPEGSVSTLKIQRTERGDSAVYLCASSLQGSPQSGELFFGEGSRLTVL.

The chain combines TRBV7-3 with TRBJ2-2, with 11 bases fitting TRBD1. After removal of 5 bases from V and 4 bases from J, the junction contained 9 bases not matched to a gene. Germline loops: CDR1 SGHTA, CDR2 FQGTGA. This CDR3 region has 17 residues. The CDR3 region is CASSVDRGQGGTGELFF. CDR3 nucleotide sequence: TGTGCCAGCAGCGTGGACAGGGGGCAAGGAGGCACCGGGGAGCTGTTTTTT.

J is TRBJ2-4 and V is TRBV5-1; TRBD2 agrees at 7 bases. The germline V gene encodes CDR1 SGHRS and CDR2 YFSETQ. V dropped 4 bases and J dropped 10; count of bases not matched to a gene: 14. The CDR3 is 15 amino acids. CDR3 coding DNA: TGCGCCAGCAGCCCTGCGGGGGATGGGCGTGGAATTCAGTACTTC. Translation gives CASSPAGDGRGIQYF.

This chain joins TRBV27 and TRBJ2-7, with 11 nucleotides matching TRBD2. V lost 5 bases to trimming and J lost 6 bases; unmatched junction nucleotides: 3. Germline CDR1 MNHEY, CDR2 SMNVEV (reference sequence). The CDR3 extends over 13 amino acids. CDR3 in amino acids: CASSDSGRGEQYF. Written as DNA, the CDR3 is TGTGCCAGCAGTGATAGCGGGAGGGGCGAGCAGTACTTC.

In DNA, the CDR3 is TGTGCCAGCAGGCGAGGGGAGCTGTTTTTT. Translating gives CASRRGELFF. V gene TRBV6-1 combines with J gene TRBJ2-2, with D uncertain. Germline-derived CDR1 and CDR2 are MNHNS and SASEGT. The CDR3 is 10 residues long. Trimming stripped 6 bases from V and 8 bases from J, with 4 bases between.

J is TRBJ1-1 and V is TRBV5-1; the D is unclear. The CDR3 is 13 residues long. Germline loops: CDR1 SGHRS, CDR2 YFSETQ. Trimming took off 0 bases at V and 6 bases at J, with 9 bases between the two ends. CDR3 in DNA: TGCGCCAGCAGCTTGGGACGGGGAGCTGAAGCTTTCTTT. Translating it yields CASSLGRGAEAFF.

This rearrangement joins TRBV28 to TRBJ2-4; the D is unclear. The V end lost 9 bases, the J end lost 4 bases, and 13 bases lay between the germline ends. CDR1 and CDR2 (germline): MDHEN, SYDVKM. CDR3 length equals 13 residues. In nucleotides, the CDR3 is TGTGCCAGTTCAGAGGAAAAGAAAAACATTCAGTACTTC. It encodes CASSEEKKNIQYF.

The chain is built from TRBV27 and TRBJ2-3; 12 bases align to TRBD2. This CDR3 has 15 residues. Germline V gene sequence: CDR1 MNHEY, CDR2 SMNVEV (reference sequence). The ends lost 6 bases at V and 4 bases at J; junction bases unmatched: 5. Here the CDR3 DNA reads TGTGCCAGCAGGTGGACTAGCGGGATGTCAGATACGCAGTATTTT. It translates to CASRWTSGMSDTQYF.

This clone was observed a single time. This chain connects TRBV12-2 to TRBJ1-1; the table's TRBD1 call for D was not verified on the DNA. TRBV12-2 counts as a pseudogene. The CDR3 length is 16 residues. CDR3 amino acids: CASRPGDRGLGTEAFF. For the CDR3, the DNA is TGTGCAAGTCGCCCGGGGGACAGGGGGCTTGGGACTGAAGCTTTCTTT.

This chain links TRBV7-3 with TRBJ2-3; D remains ambiguous. Germline V gene lookup returns CDR1 SGHTA and CDR2 FQGTGA. V was shortened by 2 bases and J by 2 bases, with 8 bases between the two germline ends. The CDR3 extends over 14 amino acids. CDR3 loop: CASSLVGATDTQYF. DNA for the CDR3: TGTGCCAGCAGCTTAGTGGGCGCCACAGATACGCAGTATTTT.

The chain couples TRBV27 to TRBJ2-7; 8 nucleotides align to TRBD1. J was trimmed by 0 bases and V by 3 bases; bases with no gene match: 13. CDR1 and CDR2 from the germline V gene are MNHEY and SMNVEV (reference sequence). The CDR3 spans 18 residues. The CDR3 DNA follows: TGTGCCAGCAGTTTTCGGACTGGGACAGGCCAGAGCTCCTACGAGCAGTACTTC. As protein: CASSFRTGTGQSSYEQYF.

The chain is built from TRBV6-1 and TRBJ1-5, with a possible D match to TRBD1 (5 bases). The V gene lost 3 bases and the J gene lost 0 bases, with 9 bases spanning the gap. This CDR3 has 15 residues. Per the germline V gene, CDR1 is MNHNS and CDR2 is SASEGT. The CDR3 loop is CASSDWGDSNQPQHF. The CDR3, as DNA: TGTGCCAGCAGTGATTGGGGCGATAGCAATCAGCCCCAGCATTTT.

The rearrangement uses TRBV10-2 and TRBJ2-7; D unclear. Germline V gene sequence: CDR1 WSHSY, CDR2 SAAADI. V was pared by 6 bases and J by 4 bases, with 4 bases between. This CDR3 region has 10 residues. DNA for the CDR3: TGCGCCAGCAGCAATTACGAGCAGTACTTC. This gives the protein CASSNYEQYF.

The chain has TRBV18 and TRBJ1-3; D perhaps matches TRBD1 (6 bases). CDR1 KGHSH and CDR2 LQKENI come from the germline V gene. The V gene lost 3 bases and the J gene lost 1 base, with 7 bases spanning the gap. The CDR3 length is 14 residues. This CDR3 is CASSPQGSGNTIYF. The CDR3 coding sequence is TGTGCCAGCTCACCTCAGGGGTCTGGAAACACCATATATTTT.

J is TRBJ1-5 and V is TRBV19, with 9 bases aligning to TRBD1. CDR1 LNHDA and CDR2 SQIVND come from the germline V gene (reference sequence). The CDR3 sequence is 17 residues long. The trim removed 2 bases at V and 4 bases at J, leaving 9 bases unmatched. The CDR3: CASSISGTGILNQPQHF. The CDR3 DNA reads as TGTGCCAGTAGTATATCTGGGACAGGGATCCTTAATCAGCCCCAGCATTTT.

This rearrangement joins TRBV4-1 to TRBJ1-2; no reliable D call. From germline, CDR1 is MGHRA and CDR2 YSYEKL. Between the trimmed V and J ends, which lost 3 bases and 10 bases, there was a span of 12 bases. The length of the CDR3 is 12 residues. The chain's CDR3 is CASSQTLRDYTF. CDR3 nucleotide sequence: TGCGCCAGCAGCCAGACACTCCGGGACTACACCTTC.

The V and J genes are TRBV4-1 and TRBJ2-1; D is perhaps TRBD1 (5 bases). Trimming took 1 base from V and 4 from J, leaving 8 bases between them. The CDR3 contains 14 residues. Germline V gene data show CDR1 as MGHRA and CDR2 as YSYEKL. The CDR3 DNA reads TGCGCCAGCAGCCAAGGACAGTCTTACAATGAGCAGTTCTTC. Its translation is CASSQGQSYNEQFF.

V and J are TRBV21-1 and TRBJ2-1; the D call in the table, TRBD1, was not verified against the DNA. TRBV21-1 is described as a pseudogene. This CDR3 comprises 16 residues. DNA of the CDR3: TGTGCCAGCAGCAAAGAGAGGTGGACAGCACCCGAACGGCAGTTCTTC. This sequence encodes CASSKERWTAPERQFF.

The chain carries TRBV28 and TRBJ2-7, with a possible D match to TRBD1 (7 bases). There are 15 residues in the CDR3. Between the trimmed V and J ends, which lost 8 bases and 3 bases, there was a span of 20 bases. Germline-derived CDR1 and CDR2 are MDHEN and SYDVKM. This CDR3 reads CASDPKQGDFYEQYF. CDR3 bases: TGTGCCAGCGACCCTAAGCAGGGGGACTTCTACGAGCAGTACTTC. Using reference TRBV28 and TRBJ2-7 for the parts outside the CDR3, the full variable domain is DVKVTQSSRYLVKRTGEKVFLECVQDMDHENMFWYRQDPGLGLRLIYFSYDVKMKEKGDIPEGYSVSREKKERFSLILESASTNQTSMYLCASDPKQGDFYEQYFGPGTRLTVT.

The chain joins TRBV6-1 to TRBJ2-5; no firm D call. Trimming cost V 2 bases and J 7 bases, with 8 bases left between them. The V gene's germline CDR1 is MNHNS and CDR2 SASEGT. The CDR3 is made up of 12 amino acids. For the CDR3, the DNA is TGTGCCAGCAGTGAAAGCCCGGGGACCCAGTACTTC. Amino acids: CASSESPGTQYF.

This chain connects TRBV7-6 to TRBJ2-7, with D possibly matching TRBD1 (6 bases). The CDR3 totals 14 residues. V gave up 0 bases and J gave up 3 bases, with 9 bases separating them. Per germline, CDR1 SGHVS and CDR2 FNYEAQ. This CDR3 is CASSLAGQFYEQYF. CDR3 in DNA: TGTGCCAGCAGCTTAGCGGGACAATTCTACGAGCAGTACTTC.

There are a few counts of this clone. The chain couples TRBV5-1 to TRBJ1-1; 7 positions match TRBD1. Trimming removed 0 bases from V and 4 bases from J; junction bases left unmatched: 9. The CDR3 covers 16 residues. CDR1 SGHRS and CDR2 YFSETQ come from the germline V gene. The CDR3 nucleotides are TGCGCCAGCAGCTTGGGAGCCGGGACAGCCTCCACTGAAGCTTTCTTT. It specifies CASSLGAGTASTEAFF.

This chain's CDR3 is CASSFSRVAGDFYNEQFF. The CDR3 DNA is TGTGCCAGCAGCTTCTCCAGGGTAGCGGGAGATTTCTACAATGAGCAGTTCTTC. V usage is TRBV7-6 and J usage is TRBJ2-1, with 9 bases matching TRBD2. The CDR3 has 18 residues. Germline assignment: CDR1 SGHVS and CDR2 FNYEAQ. V was clipped by 3 bases and J by 3 bases; unmatched bases: 12.

This chain uses TRBV20-1 with TRBJ2-7, with unresolved D. V was trimmed by 5 bases and J by 4 bases, leaving 9 bases between them. CDR1 is DFQATT, CDR2 SNEGSKA, per germline (reference sequence). The CDR3 loop spans 11 amino acids. CDR3 nucleotide sequence: TGCAGTGCTGGCCAGATTTACGAGCAGTACTTC. Encoded protein: CSAGQIYEQYF.

The genes are TRBV7-9 and TRBJ2-7, with D perhaps matching TRBD2 (6 bases). The germline V gene has CDR1 SEHNR and CDR2 FQNEAQ (reference sequence). V was shortened by 6 bases and J by 3 bases, with 12 bases between the two germline ends. The CDR3 totals 13 residues. CDR3 sequence (DNA): TGTGCCAGCAGGTCCGGCGGGGACTACGAGCAGTACTTC. Protein: CASRSGGDYEQYF.

The chain carries TRBV4-1 and TRBJ1-1; D possibly corresponds to TRBD1 (6 bases). The CDR3 has 14 amino acids. V lost 5 bases and J 1 base, leaving 11 bases between the germline ends. The germline V gene encodes CDR1 MGHRA and CDR2 YSYEKL. The CDR3 sequence is CASSYDRQNTEAFF. The CDR3 nucleotides are TGCGCCAGCAGCTACGACAGGCAGAACACTGAAGCTTTCTTT.